Listed below are T cell receptor beta chains from one sample, sequenced in a study of early T cells in non-severe SARS-CoV-2 infection. Each CDR3 protein gets one entry after TCRdb re-called the 5' RACE reads with MiXCR. Of around 83,000 distinct CDR3 sequences detected, about 12% appear once; the ten largest clones hold about 4.6%. Sequences were derived from whole blood, sampled at baseline. All receptors come from an adult who was a healthcare worker with PCR-confirmed SARS-CoV-2 infection or an uninfected control (not recorded which). Both conserved end residues are trimmed from each CDR3. Each record gives: CDR3 protein, clone size, V gene, J gene. Expanded clones are given a class, and other clones once, few, many or no size at all.

CDR3: ASSFQRDNEQF
size: -
V: TRBV7-2
J: TRBJ2-1

CDR3: ASSFRAFREETQY
size: many
V: TRBV5-8
J: TRBJ2-5

CDR3: ASSPRRLGTDTQY
size: -
V: TRBV11-3
J: TRBJ2-3

CDR3: ASSGGHYEQY
size: few
V: TRBV6-5
J: TRBJ2-7

CDR3: ASSQGTGGYGYT
size: -
V: TRBV3-1
J: TRBJ1-2

CDR3: AGSGRVGNEQF
size: -
V: TRBV2
J: TRBJ2-1

CDR3: ASSLVGGSDDYT
size: -
V: TRBV7-9
J: TRBJ1-2

CDR3: ASSFQSGGDEQY
size: many
V: TRBV6-6
J: TRBJ2-7

CDR3: ASSPGTDPYEQY
size: -
V: TRBV7-6
J: TRBJ2-7

CDR3: ASSQGLRSYNEQF
size: few
V: TRBV3-1
J: TRBJ2-1

CDR3: ASSQGGAFADTQY
size: few
V: TRBV3-1
J: TRBJ2-3

CDR3: ASSVETGTTDTQY
size: -
V: TRBV18
J: TRBJ2-3

CDR3: SVGPGTLQETQY
size: few
V: TRBV29-1
J: TRBJ2-5

CDR3: ASTPQGLPGNQPQH
size: many
V: TRBV12-3/TRBV12-4
J: TRBJ1-5

CDR3: SVERLRLNHQETQY
size: few
V: TRBV29-1
J: TRBJ2-5

CDR3: AWSVGTGRNSPLH
size: -
V: TRBV30
J: TRBJ1-6

CDR3: SARGWAVYGYT
size: few
V: TRBV20-1
J: TRBJ1-2

CDR3: ASSPVYTGELF
size: -
V: TRBV5-1
J: TRBJ2-2

CDR3: ASSFLLGNQPQH
size: few
V: TRBV28
J: TRBJ1-5

CDR3: AWSVGPYEQY
size: many
V: TRBV30
J: TRBJ2-7

CDR3: ASSTLYGENDTEAF
size: few
V: TRBV11-2
J: TRBJ1-1

CDR3: ASDPREAGGTDTQY
size: -
V: TRBV2
J: TRBJ2-3

CDR3: ASSEKGVEAF
size: few
V: TRBV10-2
J: TRBJ1-1

CDR3: ASSLARDTGELF
size: -
V: TRBV2
J: TRBJ2-2

CDR3: ASSLGRSQKLF
size: many
V: TRBV7-8
J: TRBJ2-2

CDR3: SARVSRAYGYT
size: many
V: TRBV20-1
J: TRBJ1-2

CDR3: ASSGGRIQNEQF
size: few
V: TRBV5-6
J: TRBJ2-1

CDR3: ATLPGSTDTQY
size: -
V: TRBV2
J: TRBJ2-3

CDR3: ASRGLAGEETQY
size: -
V: TRBV10-2
J: TRBJ2-5

CDR3: ASSPPGTGSHEQY
size: few
V: TRBV28
J: TRBJ2-7